This record concerns one T cell receptor beta chain sequence. Its specificity is unknown. The source of the sample is a study of cytomegalovirus exposure and HLA in healthy donors. Findings of the study overall: HLA allele associations emerged for fewer than 20,000 TCR beta sequences in a later analysis, at 0.05 false discovery rate. Researchers reported from a later analysis that most CMV-associated TCR beta chains appeared HLA-restricted. Sequencing likely generated an artifact that appeared as a cluster of highly shared sequence variants.

The PCR contained 60 Vbeta and 13 Jbeta primers. Data came from immunoSEQ multiplex PCR; TCRdb stores just in-frame clones and leaves some out. The repertoire includes over 150,000 clones, around four fifths of them detected once, and roughly 10% sits in the top ten. V was cut by 4 bases and J by 4 bases, with 9 bases left in between. This CDR3 is 13 amino acids long. Germline assignment: CDR1 SGHTA and CDR2 FQGNSA. This receptor was obtained from a man in his fifties in good health and CMV-seropositive. This sequence joins TRBV7-2 and TRBJ2-3; D gene unclear. Sequencing input: PBMCs. The CDR3 sequence is CASSSRHADTQYF. As DNA, the CDR3 is TGTGCCAGCAGCTCGAGACACGCAGATACGCAGTATTTT.